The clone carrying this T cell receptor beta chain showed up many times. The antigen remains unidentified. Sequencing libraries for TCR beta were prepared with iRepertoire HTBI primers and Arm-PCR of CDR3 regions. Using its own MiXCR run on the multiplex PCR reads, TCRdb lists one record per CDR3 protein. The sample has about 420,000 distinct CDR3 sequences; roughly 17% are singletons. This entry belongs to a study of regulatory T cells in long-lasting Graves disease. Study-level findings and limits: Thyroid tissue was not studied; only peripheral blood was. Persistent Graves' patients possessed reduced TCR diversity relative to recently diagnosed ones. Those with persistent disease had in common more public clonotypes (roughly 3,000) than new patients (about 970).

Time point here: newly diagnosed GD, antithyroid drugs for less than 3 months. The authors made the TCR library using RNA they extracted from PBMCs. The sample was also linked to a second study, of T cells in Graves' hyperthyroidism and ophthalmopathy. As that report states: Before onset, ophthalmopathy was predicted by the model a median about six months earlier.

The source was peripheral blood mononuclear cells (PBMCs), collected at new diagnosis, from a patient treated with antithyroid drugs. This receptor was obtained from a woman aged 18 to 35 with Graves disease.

The CDR3 bases are TGTGCCAGCAGTTTCGGGGGTTCGGGAACTGAAGCTTTCTTT. Protein: CASSFGGSGTEAFF. The J gene is TRBJ1-1, the V gene TRBV28; maybe TRBD1 (5 bases). V was shortened by 3 bases and J by 5 bases, with 13 bases between the two germline ends. The CDR3 runs to 14 residues. The germline V gene encodes CDR1 MDHEN and CDR2 SYDVKM.